The clone carrying this TCR beta chain was picked up a small number of times. Its antigen is still unknown. This record belongs to a study of T cells in localized non-small cell lung cancer. Findings and limits, study-wide: Longer survival (overall) was linked to higher T cell density in blood. Among the tissues sampled, uninvolved adjacent lung had the highest T cell clonality, above tumor. Appearing in adjacent lung were a median approximately 50 of the top 100 tumor clones.

Free of atypia, the adjacent lung was collected at least 2 cm away from the tumor margin. The CDR3 has 14 amino acids. Looked up from germline, CDR1 is MNHGY and CDR2 is SAAAGT. V was pared by 3 bases and J by 5 bases, with 11 bases between. Some clones are missing from TCRdb's copy, which holds only in-frame ones; the method was immunoSEQ multiplex PCR. Among over a thousand clones listed, approximately 26% were seen once. This sample comprised normal lung tissue next to the tumor, obtained before any cancer treatment. The sequence derives from a man aged 35 to 70 with stage II lung adenocarcinoma. The chain is built from TRBV6-8 and TRBJ1-5; D is unclear. The CDR3 sequence is CASSYADGDQPQHF. DNA of the CDR3: TGTGCCAGCAGTTATGCCGACGGCGATCAGCCCCAGCATTTT.